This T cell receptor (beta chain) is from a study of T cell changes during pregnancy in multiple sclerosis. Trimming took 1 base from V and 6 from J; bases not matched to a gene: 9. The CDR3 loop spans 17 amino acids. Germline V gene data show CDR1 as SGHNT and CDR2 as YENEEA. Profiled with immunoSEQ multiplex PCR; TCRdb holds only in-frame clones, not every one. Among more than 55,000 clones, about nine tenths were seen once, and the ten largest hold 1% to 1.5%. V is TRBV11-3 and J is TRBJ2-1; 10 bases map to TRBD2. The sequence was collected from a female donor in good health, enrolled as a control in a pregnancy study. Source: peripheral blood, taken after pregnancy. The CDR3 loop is CASSLGLRLAGANEQFF. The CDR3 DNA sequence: TGTGCCAGCAGCTTAGGTCTTCGGCTAGCGGGAGCCAATGAGCAGTTCTTC. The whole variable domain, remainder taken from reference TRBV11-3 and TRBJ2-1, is EAGVVQSPRYKIIEKKQPVAFWCNPISGHNTLYWYLQNLGQGPELLIRYENEEAVDDSQLPKDRFSAERLKGVDSTLKIQPAELGDSAVYLCASSLGLRLAGANEQFFGPGTRLTVL.